This T cell receptor (beta chain) was sequenced for a study of cytomegalovirus exposure and HLA in healthy donors. On this clone itself: The antigen remains undetermined.

The study's findings and limits: DRB1 had the most TCR associations and HLA-C the fewest, a later analysis found, with rates varying by HLA locus.

Primers: 60 Vbeta forward and 13 Jbeta reverse. Measured with immunoSEQ multiplex PCR; TCRdb has only the in-frame clones, and not every one. The data hold tens of thousands of clones, with more than 60% observed a single time. Losses at the gene ends were 6 bases for V and 6 bases for J; bases not matched to a gene: 8. The CDR3 spans 15 residues. The germline gives CDR1 SGHNT, CDR2 YYREEE (reference sequence). The V and J genes are TRBV5-4 and TRBJ2-1; 11 bases map to TRBD2. The specimen sequenced was PBMCs. This receptor was obtained from a male donor in good health and CMV-seropositive. CDR3 bases: TGTGCCAGCATGCTAGCGGGAGGAAAGGCCAATGAGCAGTTCTTC. Residues: CASMLAGGKANEQFF.